These T cell receptor beta chains were read from a single sample in a study of shared clonotypes between healthy human individuals. Data came from immunoSEQ multiplex PCR; TCRdb stores just in-frame clones and leaves some out. The repertoire holds around 2.1 million clones, 85% to 95% seen once, with about 1.8% in the top ten. The sequencing sample was made of naive CD8+ T cells from PBMCs. These receptors all come from a man in his late teens or twenties in good health. Some clones in this sample may be carry-over from other donors' samples. The CDR3 runs from the conserved cysteine through the conserved F or W. D genes are given only for firm matches. Part of the rows lack a size; the others show once, few, many or a class for expanded clones.

J: TRBJ1-2; V: TRBV20-1; D: -; size: -; DNA: TGCAGTGCTATAATAGCGTATGGCTACACCTTC; CDR3: CSAIIAYGYTF
J: TRBJ2-3; V: TRBV4-3; D: TRBD2; size: -; DNA: TGCGCCAGCAGCCAAGTTCTAGGGACTAGCGGGAGGGCCCCCACAGATACGCAGTATTTT; CDR3: CASSQVLGTSGRAPTDTQYF
J: TRBJ2-5; V: TRBV7-6; D: -; size: -; DNA: TGTGCCAGCAGCTTACTTCCCCGCCCTGAGACCCAGTACTTC; CDR3: CASSLLPRPETQYF
J: TRBJ2-3; V: TRBV27; D: -; size: -; DNA: TGTGCCAGCAGTTTTTCCCTAGGAACAGATACGCAGTATTTT; CDR3: CASSFSLGTDTQYF
J: TRBJ2-3; V: TRBV5-1; D: TRBD1; size: -; DNA: TGCGCCAGCAGCTTGGCCGGGCAGGGGGCCCCAGATACGCAGTATTTT; CDR3: CASSLAGQGAPDTQYF
J: TRBJ1-4; V: TRBV7-9; D: -; size: -; DNA: TGTGCCAGCAGCTTGGGGATGAGGGCAACTAATGAAAAACTGTTTTTT; CDR3: CASSLGMRATNEKLFF
J: TRBJ1-5; V: TRBV7-6; D: -; size: -; DNA: TGTGCCAGCAGCTTCGGGAGTAATCAGCCCCAGCATTTT; CDR3: CASSFGSNQPQHF
J: TRBJ2-5; V: TRBV7-9; D: -; size: -; DNA: TGTGCCAGCAGCTTATCTGGAGAAGAGACCCAGTACTTC; CDR3: CASSLSGEETQYF
J: TRBJ2-7; V: TRBV4-3; D: -; size: -; DNA: TGCGCCAGCAGCCAAGCTTTACAGGGCTCCTACGAGCAGTACTTC; CDR3: CASSQALQGSYEQYF
J: TRBJ2-3; V: TRBV30; D: TRBD2; size: -; DNA: TGTGCCTGGACTCCGGGAGGACCCACAGATACGCAGTATTTT; CDR3: CAWTPGGPTDTQYF
J: TRBJ2-7; V: TRBV7-6; D: -; size: -; DNA: TGTGCCAGCAGCTTAGTATTTGGGACGGATCGCGAGCAGTACTTC; CDR3: CASSLVFGTDREQYF
J: TRBJ1-5; V: TRBV4-1; D: -; size: few; DNA: TGCGCCAGCACTCTTGGACCTCTCACGGGGCCCCAGCATTTT; CDR3: CASTLGPLTGPQHF
J: TRBJ1-5; V: TRBV4-2; D: TRBD1; size: -; DNA: TGTGCCAGCAGCCAAGCCAGCAGGGGCAGGGGGATTCATAGCAATCAGCCCCAGCATTTT; CDR3: CASSQASRGRGIHSNQPQHF
J: TRBJ1-5; V: TRBV7-2; D: -; size: -; DNA: TGTGCCAGCAGCTTTGATATCAGGGTAAAGAGTGGAAGCAATCAGCCCCAGCATTTT; CDR3: CASSFDIRVKSGSNQPQHF